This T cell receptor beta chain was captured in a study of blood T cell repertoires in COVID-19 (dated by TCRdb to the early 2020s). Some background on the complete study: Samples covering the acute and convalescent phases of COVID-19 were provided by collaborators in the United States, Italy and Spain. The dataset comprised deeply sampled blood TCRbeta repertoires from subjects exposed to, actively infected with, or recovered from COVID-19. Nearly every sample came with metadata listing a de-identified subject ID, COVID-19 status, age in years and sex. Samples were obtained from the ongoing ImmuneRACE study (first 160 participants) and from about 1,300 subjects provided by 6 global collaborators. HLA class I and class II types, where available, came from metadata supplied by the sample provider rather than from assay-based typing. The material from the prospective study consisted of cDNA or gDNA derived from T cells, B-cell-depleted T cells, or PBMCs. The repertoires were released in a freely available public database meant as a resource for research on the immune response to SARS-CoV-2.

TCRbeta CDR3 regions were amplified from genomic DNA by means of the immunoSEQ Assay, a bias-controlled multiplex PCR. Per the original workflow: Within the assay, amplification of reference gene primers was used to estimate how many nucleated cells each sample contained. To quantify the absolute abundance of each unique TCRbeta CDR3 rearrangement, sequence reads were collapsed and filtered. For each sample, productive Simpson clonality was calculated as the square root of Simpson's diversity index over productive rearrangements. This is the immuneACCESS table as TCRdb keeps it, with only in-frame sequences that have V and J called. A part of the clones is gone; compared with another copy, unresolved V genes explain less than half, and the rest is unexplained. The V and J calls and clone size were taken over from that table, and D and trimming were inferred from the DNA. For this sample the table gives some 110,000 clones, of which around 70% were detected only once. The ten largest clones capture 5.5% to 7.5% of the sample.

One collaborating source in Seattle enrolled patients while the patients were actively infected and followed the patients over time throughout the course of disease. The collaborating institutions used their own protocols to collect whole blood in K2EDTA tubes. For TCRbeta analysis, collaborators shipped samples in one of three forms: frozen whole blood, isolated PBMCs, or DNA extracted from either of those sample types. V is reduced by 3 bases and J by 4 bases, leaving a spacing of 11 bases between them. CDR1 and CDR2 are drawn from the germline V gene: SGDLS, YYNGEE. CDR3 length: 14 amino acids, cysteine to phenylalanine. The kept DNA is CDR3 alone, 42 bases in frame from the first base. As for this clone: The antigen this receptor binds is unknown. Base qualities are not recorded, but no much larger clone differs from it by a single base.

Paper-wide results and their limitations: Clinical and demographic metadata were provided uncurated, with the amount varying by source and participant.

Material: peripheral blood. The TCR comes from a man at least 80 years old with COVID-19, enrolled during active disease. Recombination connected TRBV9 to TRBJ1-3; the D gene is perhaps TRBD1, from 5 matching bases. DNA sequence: TGTGCCAGCAGCGCCGGGGGGGACGGAAACACCATATATTTT. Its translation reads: CASSAGGDGNTIYF. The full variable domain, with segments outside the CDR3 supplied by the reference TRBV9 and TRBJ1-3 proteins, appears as DSGVTQTPKHLITATGQRVTLRCSPRSGDLSVYWYQQSLDQGLQFLIQYYNGEERAKGNILERFSAQQFPDLHSELNLSSLELGDSALYFCASSAGGDGNTIYFGEGSWLTVV.